The present entry profiles one T cell receptor beta chain with its context. The target antigen is unknown. Relative to the germline gene, one junction end is altered; a read error may explain this. Each of the donors was a healthy adult who was HIV-negative and had not had a recent acute infection or vaccination. Clones were sequenced by immunoSEQ multiplex PCR, and TCRdb holds only the in-frame ones, with some missing. The sample includes approximately 2.5 million clones, just over 90% of them seen just once. This CDR3 region has 11 residues. CDR1 is SGHRS and CDR2 is YFSETQ in the germline V gene. This entry belongs to a study of shared clonotypes between healthy human individuals. Study results and caveats: In this cohort, only blood was sampled, and tissue repertoires likely differ.

The specimen sequenced was naive CD4+ T cells sorted from blood. Described subset: CD45RA+ positively selected. This receptor was identified in a man younger than 30 in good health. This chain connects TRBV5-1 to TRBJ1-1; no definite D call. CDR3 region: CASSGNAEAFF. CDR3 DNA: TGCGCCAGCAGCGGGAACGCTGAAGCTTTCTTT.